The 18 T cell receptor beta chains below were found in one sample sequenced in a study of blood T cell repertoires in COVID-19. Sequencing was performed with immunoSEQ multiplex PCR; in TCRdb, only in-frame clones are kept and a portion is missing. Found here are 200,000 to 300,000 clones, approximately 86% of them singletons; the top ten hold over 1.1%. The sequenced sample was peripheral blood. The receptors derive from a man older than 75 with acute or convalescent COVID-19.

V is TRBV5-4 and J is TRBJ1-1; TRBD1 might be the D (6 bases). Between the trimmed V and J ends, which lost 4 bases and 4 bases, there was a span of 14 bases. The CDR3 sequence is 14 residues long. Germline values: CDR1 SGHNT, CDR2 YYREEE (reference sequence). The CDR3 here is CASSPDPGATEAFF. The DNA of the CDR3 is TGTGCCAGCAGCCCGGACCCAGGGGCCACTGAAGCTTTCTTT.

The V gene is TRBV5-4, the J gene TRBJ2-2; D gene unclear. CDR3 length equals 14 residues. From germline, CDR1 is SGHNT and CDR2 YYREEE (reference sequence). V lost 4 bases, J lost 0 bases, and 7 bases lay in between. The CDR3: CASSPRTNTGELFF. Written as DNA, the CDR3 is TGTGCCAGCAGCCCGCGAACGAACACCGGGGAGCTGTTTTTT.

In regard to this clone: The junction differs from germline at one of its ends, possibly a read error. V usage is TRBV5-8 and J usage is TRBJ1-5; D is unclear. Germline-derived CDR1 and CDR2 are SGHTS and YDEGEE. The CDR3 has 12 residues. The DNA of the CDR3 is TGTGCCAGCAGCTTGGGGGAGCCTCCCCGGGATTTT. Translating gives CASSLGEPPRDF. The whole variable domain, filled in from reference TRBV5-8 and TRBJ1-5, reads EAGVTQSPTHLIKTRGQQATLRCSPISGHTSVYWYQQALGLGLQFLLWYDEGEERNRGNFPPRFSGRQFPNYSSELNVNALELEDSALYLCASSLGEPPRDFGDGTRLSIL.

Only one count was recorded for this clone. The rearrangement links TRBV6-5 to TRBJ2-1, with a weak D call TRBD1 (5 bases). CDR1 is MNHEY, CDR2 SVGAGI, per germline. Trimming removed 6 bases from V and 9 bases from J, with 12 bases in between. The CDR3 runs to 12 residues. The CDR3 spells CASSTRVGEQFF. The CDR3 DNA is TGTGCCAGCAGCACCAGGGTAGGTGAGCAGTTCTTC.

This clone was seen only once. This chain joins TRBV7-2 and TRBJ2-1; 15 nucleotides line up with TRBD2. There are 17 residues in the CDR3. CDR1 is SGHTA and CDR2 is FQGNSA in the germline V gene. J was trimmed by 1 base and V by 4 bases; bases with no gene match: 2. CDR3 DNA: TGTGCCAGCAGCTCGGGGACTAGCGGGAGGTCCTACAATGAGCAGTTCTTC. Its protein product is CASSSGTSGRSYNEQFF.

Written as DNA, the CDR3 is TGTGCCAGCAGCTTAAGGGCCGGGACAGGGTCGGATGGCTACACCTTC. It yields the protein CASSLRAGTGSDGYTF. The V call is TRBV7-3, the J call TRBJ1-2; 9 bases map to TRBD1. CDR3 size: 16 residues. V shed 1 base and J 6 bases; nucleotides not matched to a gene: 9. Germline values: CDR1 SGHTA, CDR2 FQGTGA.

This chain connects TRBV3-1 (or the pseudogene TRBV3-2) to TRBJ2-1, with 13 bases fitting TRBD2. In germline, CDR1 is LGHDT, CDR2 YNNKEL (reference sequence). V dropped 1 base and J dropped 14; count of bases not matched to a gene: 11. CDR3 length equals 16 residues. The CDR3 sequence is CASSQVGTSGKILEFF. CDR3 nucleotide sequence: TGTGCCAGCAGCCAAGTCGGGACTAGCGGGAAGATTCTAGAGTTCTTC.

Worth noting for this clone: Other DNA sequences in the same sample also yield this CDR3. The V and J genes are TRBV5-1 and TRBJ2-3; 7 nucleotides align to TRBD2. Trimming cost V 0 bases and J 0 bases; bases outside gene matches: 1. The CDR3 extends over 15 amino acids. The germline gives CDR1 SGHRS, CDR2 YFSETQ. The CDR3 DNA sequence: TGCGCCAGCAGCTTGGCCGGGGGGAGCACAGATACGCAGTATTTT. Amino acids: CASSLAGGSTDTQYF.

The chain has TRBV4-3 and TRBJ1-3; a weak D match, TRBD1 (5 bases). V was cut by 1 base and J by 5 bases, with 9 bases left in between. Germline V lookup: CDR1 LGHNA, CDR2 YSLEER. The length of the CDR3 is 14 residues. The CDR3 DNA sequence: TGCGCCAGCAGCCAAGCTAAGGGGCGAAACACCATATATTTT. It is translated as CASSQAKGRNTIYF.

This clone was recorded a few times. This rearrangement joins TRBV12-3 or TRBV12-4 to TRBJ2-7, with a tentative D call TRBD1 (7 bases). Trimming took off 5 bases at V and 7 bases at J, with 15 bases between the two ends. The CDR3 covers 13 residues. As DNA, the CDR3 is TGTGCCAGCAGTCCGAATCAGGGGGGAGAGCAGTACTTC. Translated, it gives CASSPNQGGEQYF.

This chain uses TRBV28 with TRBJ2-1; D is perhaps TRBD2 (5 bases). CDR1 and CDR2 (germline): MDHEN, SYDVKM. The V and J ends lost 5 bases and 4 bases respectively, with 12 bases between them. The CDR3 is made up of 14 amino acids. CDR3 sequence reads: CASSTLGRYNEQFF. The CDR3, as DNA: TGTGCCAGCAGTACCTTGGGGAGATACAATGAGCAGTTCTTC.

The chain employs TRBV24-1 and TRBJ2-1; tentative D call: TRBD2 (7 bases). The CDR3 has 14 residues. The V end was cut by 1 base, the J end by 7 bases, with 10 bases between. From germline, CDR1 is KGHDR and CDR2 SFDVKD. The CDR3 DNA reads as TGTGCCACCAGTGATTTTCGGGGGGCGAATGAGCAGTTCTTC. It is translated as CATSDFRGANEQFF.

The chain carries TRBV27 and TRBJ1-3; 8 bases agree with TRBD1. The CDR3 extends over 14 amino acids. V lost 2 bases to trimming and J lost 4 bases; unmatched junction nucleotides: 1. Germline CDR1 reads MNHEY; CDR2 reads SMNVEV (reference sequence). The CDR3 sequence: CASSLGTGGNTIYF. CDR3 sequence (DNA): TGTGCCAGCAGTTTAGGGACAGGAGGAAACACCATATATTTT.

This rearrangement joins TRBV9 to TRBJ2-2, with 7 nucleotides matching TRBD2. The CDR3 is 16 amino acids. Germline CDR1 is SGDLS and CDR2 is YYNGEE. The trim removed 4 bases at V and 3 bases at J, leaving 9 bases unmatched. CDR3 bases: TGTGCCAGCAGCTTCCACGCGGGAGATGACACCGGGGAGCTGTTTTTT. Translated, it gives CASSFHAGDDTGELFF.

The rearrangement uses TRBV28 and TRBJ2-1; 11 bases line up with TRBD1. The length of the CDR3 is 17 residues. V lost 0 bases, J lost 7 bases, and 8 bases stayed unmatched. Germline V CDR1 and CDR2: MDHEN, SYDVKM. CDR3: CASSLWDGQGALNEQFF. The CDR3 coding sequence is TGTGCCAGCAGTTTATGGGACGGACAGGGGGCGCTGAATGAGCAGTTCTTC.

Turning to this clone: Distinct nucleotide sequences in the sample also encode this CDR3. The V and J genes are TRBV18 and TRBJ2-7, with 10 bases aligning to TRBD1. The CDR3 length is 13 residues. V was pared by 1 base and J by 6 bases, with 0 bases of the junction left unmatched. Germline V gene data show CDR1 as KGHSH and CDR2 as LQKENI. DNA of the CDR3: TGTGCCAGCTCACCACGGGACAGGGGCGAGCAGTACTTC. Its protein is CASSPRDRGEQYF.

The chain recombines TRBV4-1 with TRBJ2-2, with 9 positions matching TRBD1. In germline, CDR1 is MGHRA, CDR2 YSYEKL. J lost 5 bases, V lost 3 bases, and 4 bases had no gene match. The CDR3 runs 15 residues. The CDR3 DNA is TGCGCCAGCAGCCACGGACAGGGGAGGACCGGGGAGCTGTTTTTT. Protein sequence: CASSHGQGRTGELFF.

The chain employs TRBV18 and TRBJ2-3; D is possibly TRBD2 (5 bases). V was shortened by 1 base and J by 2 bases, with 13 bases between the two germline ends. The CDR3 length is 16 residues. Germline loops: CDR1 KGHSH, CDR2 LQKENI. CDR3 sequence: CASSPQAAGSTDTQYF. CDR3 DNA sequence: TGTGCCAGCTCACCACAGGCGGCGGGCTCCACAGATACGCAGTATTTT.